A single sample is the source of the 4 T cell receptor beta chains below, sequenced in a study of shared clonotypes between healthy human individuals. Libraries were prepared by immunoSEQ multiplex PCR; TCRdb keeps only in-frame clonotypes and omits some of them. The sample lists about 1.1 million clones; 70% to 80% were seen once. What was sequenced was memory CD4+ T cells from PBMCs. Subset here: CD45RA-negative fraction. These receptors originate from a man aged 18 to 29 in good health. Some clones in this sample may be carry-over from other donors' samples.

The table lists this clone with a count of one. Other DNA variants within this sample encode the same CDR3. The chain joins TRBV5-1 to TRBJ2-2, with a possible D match to TRBD2 (5 bases). Germline CDR1 and CDR2: SGHRS and YFSETQ. The V end lost 0 bases, the J end lost 5 bases, and 11 bases lay between the germline ends. This CDR3 has 15 residues. For the CDR3, the DNA is TGCGCCAGCAGCTTGGTTGTGGGCGGGACCGGGGAGCTGTTTTTT. This gives the protein CASSLVVGGTGELFF.

The table lists this clone with a count of one. The chain joins TRBV4-2 to TRBJ2-2; TRBD2 matches 7 bases. CDR1 is LGHNA and CDR2 is YNFKEQ in the germline V gene. The V segment lost 1 base and the J segment 6 bases; nucleotides outside the gene matches: 5. The CDR3 is 15 residues long. The CDR3 DNA is TGTGCCAGCAGCCAAGGCGCGGGAGCTTCCGGGGAGCTGTTTTTT. Amino acids: CASSQGAGASGELFF.

A note on this clone: In the same sample, other DNA sequences code for this CDR3. The CDR3 nucleotides read TGTGCCAGTAGTATAGGGAAGGCCGGGGAGCTGTTTTTT. Translated: CASSIGKAGELFF. The rearrangement joins TRBV19 to TRBJ2-2; D is ambiguous. The CDR3 has 13 residues. Germline loops: CDR1 LNHDA, CDR2 SQIVND (reference sequence). V lost 1 base, J lost 6 bases, and 6 bases lay in between. The variable domain in full, completed from reference TRBV19 and TRBJ2-2, reads DGGITQSPKYLFRKEGQNVTLSCEQNLNHDAMYWYRQDPGQGLRLIYYSQIVNDFQKGDIAEGYSVSREKKESFPLTVTSAQKNPTAFYLCASSIGKAGELFFGEGSRLTVL.

The chain joins TRBV4-3 to TRBJ1-4, with 7 bases that match TRBD1. The CDR3 is 15 amino acids. The V segment lost 0 bases and the J segment 7 bases; nucleotides outside the gene matches: 5. Per germline, CDR1 LGHNA and CDR2 YSLEER. The CDR3 reads CASSQDPRGSEKLFF. The CDR3 bases are TGCGCCAGCAGCCAAGATCCCAGGGGGAGTGAAAAACTGTTTTTT.